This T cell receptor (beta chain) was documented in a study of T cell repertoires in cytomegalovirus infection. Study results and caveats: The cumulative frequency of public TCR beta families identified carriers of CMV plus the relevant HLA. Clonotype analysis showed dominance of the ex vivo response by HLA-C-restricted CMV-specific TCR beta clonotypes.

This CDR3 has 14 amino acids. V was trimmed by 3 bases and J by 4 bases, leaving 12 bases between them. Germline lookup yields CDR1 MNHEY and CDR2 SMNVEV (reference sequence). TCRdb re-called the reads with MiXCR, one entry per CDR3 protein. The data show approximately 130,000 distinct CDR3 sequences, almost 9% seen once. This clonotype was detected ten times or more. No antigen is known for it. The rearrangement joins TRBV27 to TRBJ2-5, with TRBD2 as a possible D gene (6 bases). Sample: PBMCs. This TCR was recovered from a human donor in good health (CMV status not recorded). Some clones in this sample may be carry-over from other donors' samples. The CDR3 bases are TGTGCCAGCAGTTTCGGCGGGGTCCGAGAGACCCAGTACTTC. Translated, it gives CASSFGGVRETQYF.